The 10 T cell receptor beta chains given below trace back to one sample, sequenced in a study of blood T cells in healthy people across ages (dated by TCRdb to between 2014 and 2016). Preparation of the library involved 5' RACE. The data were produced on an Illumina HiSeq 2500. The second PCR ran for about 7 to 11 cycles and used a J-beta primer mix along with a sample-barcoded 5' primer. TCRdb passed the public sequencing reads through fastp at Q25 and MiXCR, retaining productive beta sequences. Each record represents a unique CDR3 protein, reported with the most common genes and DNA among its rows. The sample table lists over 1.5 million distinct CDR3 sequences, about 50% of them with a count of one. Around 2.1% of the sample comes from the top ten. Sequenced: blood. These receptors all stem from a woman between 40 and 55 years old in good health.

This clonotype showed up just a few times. Here the CDR3 DNA reads TGTGCCACCCTAAGGACGGCCTACGAGCAGTACTTC. Its translation is CATLRTAYEQYF. The gene calls are TRBV28 and TRBJ2-7; D not certain. V was shortened by 10 bases and J by 2 bases, with 12 bases between the two germline ends. The CDR3 spans 12 residues. The germline V gene encodes CDR1 MDHEN and CDR2 SYDVKM.

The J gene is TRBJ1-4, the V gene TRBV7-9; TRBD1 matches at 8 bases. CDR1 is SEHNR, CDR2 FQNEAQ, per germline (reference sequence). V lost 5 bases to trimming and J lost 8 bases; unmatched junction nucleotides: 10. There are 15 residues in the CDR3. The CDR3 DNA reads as TGTGCCAGCAGCCCAGACAGGGGTGATACGGAAAAACTGTTTTTT. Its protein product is CASSPDRGDTEKLFF.

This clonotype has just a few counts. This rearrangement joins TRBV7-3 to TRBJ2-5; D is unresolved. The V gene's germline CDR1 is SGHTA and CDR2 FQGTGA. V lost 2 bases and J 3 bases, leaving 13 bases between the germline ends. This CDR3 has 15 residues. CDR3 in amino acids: CASSLLDGSKETQYF. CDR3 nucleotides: TGTGCCAGCAGCTTATTGGACGGATCGAAAGAGACCCAGTACTTC.

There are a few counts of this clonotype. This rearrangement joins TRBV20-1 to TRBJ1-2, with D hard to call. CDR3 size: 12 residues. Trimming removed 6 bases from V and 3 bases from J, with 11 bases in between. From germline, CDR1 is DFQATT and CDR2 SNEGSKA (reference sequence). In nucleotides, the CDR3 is TGCAGTGCCCGGCGGGGTGACTATGGCTACACCTTC. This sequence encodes CSARRGDYGYTF.

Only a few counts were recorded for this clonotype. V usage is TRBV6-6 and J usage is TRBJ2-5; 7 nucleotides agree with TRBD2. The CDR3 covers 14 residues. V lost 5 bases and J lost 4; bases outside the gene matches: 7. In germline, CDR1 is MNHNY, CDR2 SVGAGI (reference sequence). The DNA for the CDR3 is TGTGCCAGCAGTCCCGGGGAGGGAGGAGAGACCCAGTACTTC. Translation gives CASSPGEGGETQYF.

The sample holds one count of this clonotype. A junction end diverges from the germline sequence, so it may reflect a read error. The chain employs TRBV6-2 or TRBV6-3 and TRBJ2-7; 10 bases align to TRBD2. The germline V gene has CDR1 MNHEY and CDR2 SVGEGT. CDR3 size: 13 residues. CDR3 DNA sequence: TGTGCCGGCAGTTTGACTAGCGGGTACGAGCAGTACTTC. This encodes CAGSLTSGYEQYF.

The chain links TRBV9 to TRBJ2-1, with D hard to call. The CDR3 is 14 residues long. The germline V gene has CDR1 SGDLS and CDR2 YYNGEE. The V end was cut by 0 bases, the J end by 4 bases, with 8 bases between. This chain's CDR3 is CASSVDDGYNEQFF. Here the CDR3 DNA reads TGTGCCAGCAGCGTAGATGACGGATACAATGAGCAGTTCTTC.

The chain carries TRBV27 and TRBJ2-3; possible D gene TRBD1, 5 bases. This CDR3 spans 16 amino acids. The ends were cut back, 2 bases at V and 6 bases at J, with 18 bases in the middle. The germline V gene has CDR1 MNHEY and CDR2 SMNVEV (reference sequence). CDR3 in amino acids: CASSLQGPVYSDTQYF. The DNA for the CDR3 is TGTGCCAGCAGTTTACAGGGTCCAGTGTATTCGGATACGCAGTATTTT.

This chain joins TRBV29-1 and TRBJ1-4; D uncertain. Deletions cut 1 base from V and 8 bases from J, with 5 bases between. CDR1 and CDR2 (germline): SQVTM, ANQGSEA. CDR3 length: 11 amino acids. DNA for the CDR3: TGCAGCGTTGAAGTGGGCGAAAAACTGTTTTTT. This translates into CSVEVGEKLFF.

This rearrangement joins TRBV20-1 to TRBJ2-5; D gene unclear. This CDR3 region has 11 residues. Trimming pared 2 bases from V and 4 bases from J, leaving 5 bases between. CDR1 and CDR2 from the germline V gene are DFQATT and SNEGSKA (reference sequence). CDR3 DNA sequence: TGCAGTGCTAGATGGCGAGAGACCCAGTACTTC. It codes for CSARWRETQYF.